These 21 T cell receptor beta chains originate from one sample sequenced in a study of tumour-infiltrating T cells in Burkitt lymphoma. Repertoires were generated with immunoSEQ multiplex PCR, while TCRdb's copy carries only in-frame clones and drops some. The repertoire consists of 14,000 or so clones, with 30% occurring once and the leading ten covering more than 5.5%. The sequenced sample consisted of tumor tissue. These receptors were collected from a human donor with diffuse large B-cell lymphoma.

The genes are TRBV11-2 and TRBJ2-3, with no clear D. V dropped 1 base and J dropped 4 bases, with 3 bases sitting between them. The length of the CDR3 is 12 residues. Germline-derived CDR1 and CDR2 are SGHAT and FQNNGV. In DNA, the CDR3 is TGTGCCAGCAGCTTAGCTTCAGATACGCAGTATTTT. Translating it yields CASSLASDTQYF.

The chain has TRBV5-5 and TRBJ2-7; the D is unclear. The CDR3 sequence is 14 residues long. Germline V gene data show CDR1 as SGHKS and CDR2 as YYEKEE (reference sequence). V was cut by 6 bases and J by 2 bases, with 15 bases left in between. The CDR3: CASTTAGEAYEQYF. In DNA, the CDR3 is TGTGCCAGCACCACGGCAGGAGAAGCCTACGAGCAGTACTTC.

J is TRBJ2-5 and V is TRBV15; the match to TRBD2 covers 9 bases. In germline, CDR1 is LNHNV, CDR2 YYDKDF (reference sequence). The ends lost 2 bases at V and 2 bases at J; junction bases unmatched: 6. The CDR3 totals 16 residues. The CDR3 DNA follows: TGTGCCACCAGCAGAAGACTAGCGGAAGCTCAAGAGACCCAGTACTTC. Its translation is CATSRRLAEAQETQYF.

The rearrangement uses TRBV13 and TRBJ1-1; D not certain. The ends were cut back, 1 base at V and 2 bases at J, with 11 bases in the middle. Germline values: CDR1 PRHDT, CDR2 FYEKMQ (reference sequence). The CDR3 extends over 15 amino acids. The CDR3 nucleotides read TGTGCCAGCAGCTTAGCCCCCTTTGGAAACACTGAAGCTTTCTTT. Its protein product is CASSLAPFGNTEAFF.

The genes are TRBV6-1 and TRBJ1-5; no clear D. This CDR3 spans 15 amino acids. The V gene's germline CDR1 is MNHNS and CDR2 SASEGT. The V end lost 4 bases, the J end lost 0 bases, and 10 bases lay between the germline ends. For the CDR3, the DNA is TGTGCCAGCAGTGCGTTGGCGGATAGCAATCAGCCCCAGCATTTT. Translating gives CASSALADSNQPQHF.

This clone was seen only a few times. The chain's CDR3 is CASSIRQGAGEKLFF. The DNA for the CDR3 is TGTGCCAGCAGTATTCGACAGGGGGCGGGTGAAAAACTGTTTTTT. V gene TRBV2 combines with J gene TRBJ1-4, with 10 nucleotides matching TRBD1. The germline CDR1 and CDR2 sequences are SNHLY and FYNNEI. Trimming cost V 5 bases and J 7 bases; bases outside gene matches: 7. The CDR3 length is 15 residues.

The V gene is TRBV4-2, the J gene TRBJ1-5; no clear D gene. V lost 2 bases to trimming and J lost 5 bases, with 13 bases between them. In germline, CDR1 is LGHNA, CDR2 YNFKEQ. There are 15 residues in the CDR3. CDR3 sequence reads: CASSQSSTRDQPQHF. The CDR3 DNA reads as TGTGCCAGCAGCCAAAGTTCCACACGCGATCAGCCCCAGCATTTT.

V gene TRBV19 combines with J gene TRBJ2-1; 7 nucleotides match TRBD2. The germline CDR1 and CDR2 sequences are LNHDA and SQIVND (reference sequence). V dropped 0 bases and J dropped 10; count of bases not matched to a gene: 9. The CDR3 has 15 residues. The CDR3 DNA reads TGTGCCAGTAGTATAGATCGAGCGGGGCTGGTCGAGCAGTTCTTC. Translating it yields CASSIDRAGLVEQFF.

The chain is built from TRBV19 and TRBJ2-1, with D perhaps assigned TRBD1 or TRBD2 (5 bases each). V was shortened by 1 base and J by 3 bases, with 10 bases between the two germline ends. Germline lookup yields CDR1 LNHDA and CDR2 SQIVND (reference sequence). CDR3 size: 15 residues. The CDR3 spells CASSIAGADYNEQFF. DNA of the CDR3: TGTGCCAGTAGTATAGCCGGGGCCGACTACAATGAGCAGTTCTTC.

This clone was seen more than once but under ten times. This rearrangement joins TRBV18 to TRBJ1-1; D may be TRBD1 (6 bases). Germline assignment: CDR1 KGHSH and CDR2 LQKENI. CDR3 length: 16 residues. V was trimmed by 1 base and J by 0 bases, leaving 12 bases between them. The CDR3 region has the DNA TGTGCCAGCTCACCACGTACAGGGTATATGAACACTGAAGCTTTCTTT. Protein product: CASSPRTGYMNTEAFF.

The CDR3 nucleotides read TGTGCCAGCAGCTCCCTTGAGGGAGGCCAGCCCCAGCATTTT. Its protein is CASSSLEGGQPQHF. This rearrangement joins TRBV13 to TRBJ1-5; the D is unclear. V dropped 4 bases and J dropped 7 bases, with 14 bases sitting between them. Per the germline V gene, CDR1 is PRHDT and CDR2 is FYEKMQ (reference sequence). This CDR3 has 14 residues. Using reference TRBV13 and TRBJ1-5 for the parts outside the CDR3, the full variable domain is AAGVIQSPRHLIKEKRETATLKCYPIPRHDTVYWYQQGPGQDPQFLISFYEKMQSDKGSIPDRFSAQQFSDYHSELNMSSLELGDSALYFCASSSLEGGQPQHFGDGTRLSIL.

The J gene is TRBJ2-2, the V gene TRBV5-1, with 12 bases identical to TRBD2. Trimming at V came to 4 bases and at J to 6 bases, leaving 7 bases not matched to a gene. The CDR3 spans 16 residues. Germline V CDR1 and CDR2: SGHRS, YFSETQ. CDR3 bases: TGCGCCAGCAGCCTCCGGACTAGCGGGAATCCCGGGGAGCTGTTTTTT. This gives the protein CASSLRTSGNPGELFF. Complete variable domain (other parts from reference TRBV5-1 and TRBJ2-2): KAGVTQTPRYLIKTRGQQVTLSCSPISGHRSVSWYQQTPGQGLQFLFEYFSETQRNKGNFPGRFSGRQFSNSRSEMNVSTLELGDSALYLCASSLRTSGNPGELFFGEGSRLTVL.

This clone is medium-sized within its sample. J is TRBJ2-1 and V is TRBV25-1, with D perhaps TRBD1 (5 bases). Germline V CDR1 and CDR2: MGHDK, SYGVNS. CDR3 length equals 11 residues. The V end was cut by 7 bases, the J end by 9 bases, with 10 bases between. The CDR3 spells CASTGRLEQFF. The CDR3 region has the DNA TGTGCCAGCACAGGGCGGCTTGAGCAGTTCTTC.

CDR3 sequence (DNA): TGTGCCAGCAGAGCGACAGGGGGCGACGCTTTCTTT. Its translation: CASRATGGDAFF. The chain carries TRBV6-5 and TRBJ1-1, with TRBD1 identical over 10 bases. This CDR3 is 12 amino acids long. The J segment lost 11 bases and the V segment lost 6 bases, leaving 6 bases of the junction unmatched. In germline, CDR1 is MNHEY, CDR2 SVGAGI.

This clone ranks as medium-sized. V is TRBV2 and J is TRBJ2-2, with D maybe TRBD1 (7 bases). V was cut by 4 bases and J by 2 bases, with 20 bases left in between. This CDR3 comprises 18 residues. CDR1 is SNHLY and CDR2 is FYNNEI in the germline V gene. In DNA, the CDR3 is TGTGCCAGCAGTGGCGTCAGGGGGGCTGTTGTTAACACCGGGGAGCTGTTTTTT. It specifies CASSGVRGAVVNTGELFF.

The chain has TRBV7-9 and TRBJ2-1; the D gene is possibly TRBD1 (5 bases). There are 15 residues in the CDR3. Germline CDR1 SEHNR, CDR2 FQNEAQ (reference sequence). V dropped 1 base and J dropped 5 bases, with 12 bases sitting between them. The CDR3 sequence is CASSLDLGLNNEQFF. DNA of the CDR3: TGTGCCAGCAGCTTAGATCTGGGGCTTAACAATGAGCAGTTCTTC. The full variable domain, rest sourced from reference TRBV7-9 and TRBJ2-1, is DTGVSQNPRHKITKRGQNVTFRCDPISEHNRLYWYRQTLGQGPEFLTYFQNEAQLEKSRLLSDRFSAERPKGSFSTLEIQRTEQGDSAMYLCASSLDLGLNNEQFFGPGTRLTVL.

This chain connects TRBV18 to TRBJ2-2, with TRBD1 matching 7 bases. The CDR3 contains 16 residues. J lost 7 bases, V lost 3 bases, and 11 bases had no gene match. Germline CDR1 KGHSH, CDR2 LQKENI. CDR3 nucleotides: TGTGCCAGCTCACCCAGGGACAGCAGCGTGGTCGGGGAGCTGTTTTTT. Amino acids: CASSPRDSSVVGELFF.

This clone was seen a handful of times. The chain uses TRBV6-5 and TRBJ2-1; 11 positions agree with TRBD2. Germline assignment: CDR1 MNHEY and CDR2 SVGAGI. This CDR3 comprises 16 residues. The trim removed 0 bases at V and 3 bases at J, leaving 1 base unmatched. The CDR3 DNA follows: TGTGCCAGCAGTTACTCCACTAGCGGGGGCTACAATGAGCAGTTCTTC. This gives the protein CASSYSTSGGYNEQFF.

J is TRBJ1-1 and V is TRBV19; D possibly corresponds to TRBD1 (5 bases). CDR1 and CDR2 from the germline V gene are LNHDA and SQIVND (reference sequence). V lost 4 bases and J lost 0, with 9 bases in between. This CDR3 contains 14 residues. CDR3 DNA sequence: TGTGCCAGTAGTAGGGACTACTTGAACACTGAAGCTTTCTTT. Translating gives CASSRDYLNTEAFF.

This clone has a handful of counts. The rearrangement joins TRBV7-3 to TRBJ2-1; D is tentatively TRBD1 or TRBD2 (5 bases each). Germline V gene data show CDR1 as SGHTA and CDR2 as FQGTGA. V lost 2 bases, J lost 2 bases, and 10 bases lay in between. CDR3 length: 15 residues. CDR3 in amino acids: CASSLGVGAYNEQFF. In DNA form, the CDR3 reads TGTGCCAGCAGCTTAGGTGTGGGGGCCTACAATGAGCAGTTCTTC. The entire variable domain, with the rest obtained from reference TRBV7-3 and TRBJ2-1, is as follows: GAGVSQTPSNKVTEKGKYVELRCDPISGHTALYWYRQSLGQGPEFLIYFQGTGAADDSGLPNDRFFAVRPEGSVSTLKIQRTERGDSAVYLCASSLGVGAYNEQFFGPGTRLTVL.

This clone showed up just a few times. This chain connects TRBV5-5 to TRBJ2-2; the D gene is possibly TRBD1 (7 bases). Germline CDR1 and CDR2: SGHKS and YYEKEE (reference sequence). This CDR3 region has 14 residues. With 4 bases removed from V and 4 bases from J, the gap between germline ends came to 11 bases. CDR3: CASSAGQTTGELFF. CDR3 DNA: TGTGCCAGCAGCGCGGGACAGACCACCGGGGAGCTGTTTTTT.